The entry that follows covers one T cell receptor beta chain sequence. This receptor's antigen is unknown. The record has no base qualities; no much larger clone is one base away. From cysteine to phenylalanine, the CDR3 is 16 amino acids long. CDR3 DNA only is kept here, 48 bases in frame from base 1. V is shortened by 1 base, J by 2 bases, and the region joining them spans 12 bases. CDR1 SGHNT and CDR2 YENEEA were looked up in the germline V gene. The data stem from a study of vaccination and CD4 T cells after COVID-19 (dated by TCRdb to the early 2020s). About the full investigation: SARS-CoV-2 positivity had been established in the convalescent patients by nasal swab PCR, and mild disease was recorded in some 10 of these patients and severe disease in one. Six males and four females were included in the convalescent cohort, with two Hispanic individuals, seven Caucasians, two Asians and one multiracial person represented. Participants received two doses of either the Pfizer-BioNTech BNT162b2 vaccine (n=8) or the Moderna mRNA-1273 vaccine (n=2). Post-COVID blood samples from convalescent patients were collected a median of around 100 days after diagnosis, with a range of about 30 to 170 days. Post-vaccine blood samples were collected a median of about 11 weeks after the second vaccine dose, ranging from roughly 12 to 250 days. Culture stimuli were overlapping spike peptide pools from SARS-CoV-2 and from the common cold coronaviruses HCoV-NL63, HCoV-OC43 and HCoV-229E. Control cultures used a CEFX viral epitope pool as positive control, an HIV-1 Nef peptide pool as negative control, or no peptide. In 10 COVID-19 convalescent patients and 4 infection-naive healthy vaccine recipients, the spike-specific CD4+ TCR repertoire before mRNA vaccination was compared with the repertoire after mRNA vaccination.

Receptor amplification or capture employed PCR. At the Johns Hopkins FTIC core, DNA from the cultured CD4+ T cells underwent TCR sequencing with the Oncomine TCR Beta short-read assay. Genomic DNA was extracted from the cultured CD4+ T cells with the QIAamp micro DNA kit. Oncomine TCR Beta libraries from cultured CD4+ T cells were pooled with unique dual indexes and sequenced on an Illumina iSeq 100. The authors' pipeline ran thus. Non-productive sequences were filtered out, and CDR3s that did not start with C, did not end with F or W, or were shorter than 7 amino acids were discarded. The MANAFEST web application was used to identify antigen-specific clonotypes by comparing peptide-stimulated wells against reference wells and other culture wells. An FDR below 0.05, an odds ratio above 5, and a productive frequency above 0.1% in at least two of three replicate wells were required for clones to be considered positive. A clonotype was classed as cross-reactive if the clonotype showed significant expansion both in SARS-CoV-2 spike wells and in at least one common cold coronavirus spike condition. CDR3 homology was assessed with Levenshtein distances (stringdist) and unrooted phylogenetic trees (ape) in R version 3.6.1. TCRdb handled the public reads itself, with Q25 trimming in fastp and clone calling in MiXCR, and kept productive beta chains. Each CDR3 protein gets just one entry, which takes the most common genes and DNA from the rows behind it. Here the V and J calls rest on TCRdb's processing, not on the authors' analysis. In this sample the table shows 9,500 to 15,000 distinct CDR3 sequences, under 40% of which occur a single time. The biggest ten clones account for roughly a quarter of the sample.

The sample's treatment or condition, from its label and the paper: approximately 11-day PBMC culture with coronavirus spike peptide pools or control peptides (ViraFEST assay). To expand antigen-specific T cells with peptide pools and then pick out the expanded clonotypes through TCR sequencing, the study relied on the ViraFEST assay. The convalescent patients' positive SARS-CoV-2 PCR tests fell between March and December 2020, which was before the Alpha, Beta and Delta variants emerged in the United States. Each well held more than 1.5 million PBMCs cultured in IMDM containing roughly 5.5% human AB serum and approximately 10 IU/ml IL-2, with roughly 9.2 ug/ml peptide pools added. Half of the culture medium was replaced with fresh IL-2-containing medium on days 3 and 7. CD4+ T cells were isolated after roughly eleven days of culture through negative selection using the EasySep CD4+ T cell isolation kit. Ficoll-Paque Plus gradient centrifugation was used to isolate PBMCs from whole blood, and the isolated PBMCs were then either used fresh or cryopreserved at -140C. Each culture condition was generally run in triplicate wells.

Points the paper makes about the study in general: The study included relatively few convalescent patients and did not analyze early timepoints after natural infection. In convalescent patients, a median approximately 90% of post-vaccine SARS-CoV-2-reactive clones were detected only after vaccination, suggesting vaccine-specific priming. The median count of SARS-CoV-2-reactive clonotypes went up from around 21 after infection to approximately 40 after vaccination, although the change was not significant. In convalescent patients, nearly all vaccine-specific clones (304 of 307) were found to be mono-reactive for SARS-CoV-2 spike rather than cross-reactive with common cold coronaviruses.

The rearrangement combines TRBV11-3 with TRBJ2-1, with a weak D call of TRBD2 (5 bases match). This receptor was taken from a human donor with COVID-19. The sequencing input was cultured CD4+ T cells from blood. The base sequence is TGTGCCAGCAGCTTAGTTAGCGTCCTAGCCTACAATGAGCAGTTCTTC. It translates as CASSLVSVLAYNEQFF.